Listed below are T cell receptor beta chains from one sample, sequenced in a study of metastatic and nonmetastatic thyroid tumors. TCRdb reprocessed the PCR reads using MiXCR. This table has tens of thousands of clones, 28% appearing once. Sequenced: blood. These receptors were obtained from a male donor with papillary thyroid cancer or a benign thyroid nodule (not recorded which). Some clones in this sample may be carry-over from other donors' samples. Each CDR3 is given without its conserved first and last residue. Each record gives: CDR3 protein, V gene, J gene.

CDR3 protein: ASSPRPAGGRGETQY; V gene: TRBV5-1; J gene: TRBJ2-5
CDR3 protein: ATTGVSYNEQF; V gene: TRBV6-2/TRBV6-3; J gene: TRBJ2-1
CDR3 protein: ASSFGRLTDTQY; V gene: TRBV12-3/TRBV12-4; J gene: TRBJ2-3
CDR3 protein: ASSPLRGVNTEAF; V gene: TRBV12-3/TRBV12-4; J gene: TRBJ1-1
CDR3 protein: SARKTPGGQGGYT; V gene: TRBV20-1; J gene: TRBJ1-2
CDR3 protein: ASRHVADYGYT; V gene: TRBV9; J gene: TRBJ1-2
CDR3 protein: SARLGDGGELF; V gene: TRBV20-1; J gene: TRBJ2-2
CDR3 protein: ASTGTDRISYNSPLH; V gene: TRBV6-4; J gene: TRBJ1-6
CDR3 protein: ASSYGHYNEQF; V gene: TRBV6-5; J gene: TRBJ2-1
CDR3 protein: ASSYVTGTDNYGYT; V gene: TRBV6-6; J gene: TRBJ1-2
CDR3 protein: ASSLRGTDTQY; V gene: TRBV5-6; J gene: TRBJ2-3
CDR3 protein: ASSSDREQNQPQH; V gene: TRBV7-9; J gene: TRBJ1-5
CDR3 protein: ASSRTSFSNSPLH; V gene: TRBV6-1; J gene: TRBJ1-6
CDR3 protein: ASSGIASGVGGEQF; V gene: TRBV5-1; J gene: TRBJ2-1
CDR3 protein: ASSLRGITDTQY; V gene: TRBV28; J gene: TRBJ2-3
CDR3 protein: ATPGQATSYEQY; V gene: TRBV24-1; J gene: TRBJ2-7
CDR3 protein: ASSLNARDEQF; V gene: TRBV28; J gene: TRBJ2-1
CDR3 protein: SASPSGAPLEQF; V gene: TRBV20-1; J gene: TRBJ2-1
CDR3 protein: ASSVAAEGETQN; V gene: TRBV9; J gene: TRBJ2-5
CDR3 protein: ASSLSSEFHDGYT; V gene: TRBV12-3/TRBV12-4; J gene: TRBJ1-2
CDR3 protein: SAAEAGGTGELF; V gene: TRBV20-1; J gene: TRBJ2-2
CDR3 protein: ASSVTGPNTEAF; V gene: TRBV7-9; J gene: TRBJ1-1
CDR3 protein: ASGALGYRSSYEQY; V gene: TRBV6-1; J gene: TRBJ2-7
CDR3 protein: ASSSGGLAGGPSYNDQF; V gene: TRBV28; J gene: TRBJ2-1
CDR3 protein: ASNFPGYEQY; V gene: TRBV6-2/TRBV6-3; J gene: TRBJ2-7
CDR3 protein: ASSVGTDTQY; V gene: TRBV2; J gene: TRBJ2-3
CDR3 protein: ASSLARQPQH; V gene: TRBV28; J gene: TRBJ1-5
CDR3 protein: ASSDSYSPLH; V gene: TRBV7-9; J gene: TRBJ1-6
CDR3 protein: ASSPTQSDTQY; V gene: TRBV27; J gene: TRBJ2-3
CDR3 protein: ASSTGGLQETQY; V gene: TRBV12-3/TRBV12-4; J gene: TRBJ2-5
CDR3 protein: ASTPRETLAEAF; V gene: TRBV19; J gene: TRBJ1-1
CDR3 protein: ASSLGTGGGNQPQH; V gene: TRBV5-8; J gene: TRBJ1-5
CDR3 protein: ASSQSSYSTGELF; V gene: TRBV3-1; J gene: TRBJ2-2
CDR3 protein: ASSFEGQGTEAF; V gene: TRBV7-9; J gene: TRBJ1-1
CDR3 protein: TSSLSSASEAF; V gene: TRBV5-1; J gene: TRBJ1-1
CDR3 protein: ASSLDGNTGELF; V gene: TRBV5-1; J gene: TRBJ2-2
CDR3 protein: ASSIASGSSYEQY; V gene: TRBV19; J gene: TRBJ2-7
CDR3 protein: ASSSDGGTGVSGYT; V gene: TRBV7-8; J gene: TRBJ1-2
CDR3 protein: ASILWTHYEQY; V gene: TRBV7-9; J gene: TRBJ2-7
CDR3 protein: ASSSQIRGNYGYT; V gene: TRBV9; J gene: TRBJ1-2
CDR3 protein: ASSSQGATSYEQY; V gene: TRBV5-1; J gene: TRBJ2-7
CDR3 protein: AASPAPNGHSSYNEQF; V gene: TRBV25-1; J gene: TRBJ2-1
CDR3 protein: ASSYGGGTKGYT; V gene: TRBV12-3/TRBV12-4; J gene: TRBJ1-2
CDR3 protein: ASSLGVTPGETQY; V gene: TRBV11-3; J gene: TRBJ2-5
CDR3 protein: ASSPSGVNTGELF; V gene: TRBV9; J gene: TRBJ2-2
CDR3 protein: ASSPGGAGGYTDTQY; V gene: TRBV11-2; J gene: TRBJ2-3
CDR3 protein: SAPTQRGPSYEQY; V gene: TRBV20-1; J gene: TRBJ2-7
CDR3 protein: ASSLALAGSTDTQY; V gene: TRBV7-9; J gene: TRBJ2-3
CDR3 protein: ASSLTGAYEQY; V gene: TRBV19; J gene: TRBJ2-7
CDR3 protein: ASSYSGTGNGYT; V gene: TRBV6-2/TRBV6-3; J gene: TRBJ1-2
CDR3 protein: ASSADRGRRTGELF; V gene: TRBV4-1; J gene: TRBJ2-2
CDR3 protein: SARGDRVEETQY; V gene: TRBV20-1; J gene: TRBJ2-5
CDR3 protein: ASSQHGQGIDYT; V gene: TRBV3-1; J gene: TRBJ1-2
CDR3 protein: ASSQAHQGHYEQY; V gene: TRBV3-1; J gene: TRBJ2-7
CDR3 protein: ASRTGAVGEQY; V gene: TRBV27; J gene: TRBJ2-7
CDR3 protein: DSSTRARQYEQN; V gene: TRBV7-6; J gene: TRBJ2-7
CDR3 protein: AWVAGAGTGELF; V gene: TRBV30; J gene: TRBJ2-2
CDR3 protein: AWKRRGPLYGYT; V gene: TRBV30; J gene: TRBJ1-2
CDR3 protein: ASSFNDEQY; V gene: TRBV5-1; J gene: TRBJ2-7